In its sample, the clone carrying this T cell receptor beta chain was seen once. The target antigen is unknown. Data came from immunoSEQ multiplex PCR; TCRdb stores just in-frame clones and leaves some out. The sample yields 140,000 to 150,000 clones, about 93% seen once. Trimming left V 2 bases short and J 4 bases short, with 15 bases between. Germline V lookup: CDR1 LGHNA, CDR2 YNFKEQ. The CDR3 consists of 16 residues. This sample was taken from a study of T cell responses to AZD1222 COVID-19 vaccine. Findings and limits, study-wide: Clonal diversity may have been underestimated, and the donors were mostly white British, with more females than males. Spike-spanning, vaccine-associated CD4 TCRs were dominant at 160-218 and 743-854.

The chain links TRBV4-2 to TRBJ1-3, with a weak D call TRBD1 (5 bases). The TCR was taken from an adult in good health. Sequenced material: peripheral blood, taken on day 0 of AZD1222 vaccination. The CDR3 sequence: CASSQLPLGGGNTIYF. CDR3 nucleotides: TGTGCCAGCAGCCAACTCCCCCTCGGGGGGGGAAACACCATATATTTT.